This entry concerns a single TCR beta chain. Its matching antigen is unknown. This sample is drawn from a study of T cell responses to AZD1222 COVID-19 vaccine. Study-level findings and limits: Reportedly, nearly half the spike-specific TCRs target unmutated variant regions. Spike-wide coverage was observed for vaccine-associated CD4 TCRs, with dominant responses at 160-218 and 743-854. Among AZD1222 vaccinees, only five or six were seropositive at baseline. Among the donors, most were white British and more were female, and clonal diversity was possibly underestimated.

V lost 4 bases and J lost 4, with 10 bases in between. From germline, CDR1 is WSHSY and CDR2 SAAADI. CDR3 length: 14 residues. TCRdb keeps only in-frame clones here, not all; method: immunoSEQ multiplex PCR. The sample contains about 150,000 clones, 86% of which appear only once. V and J are TRBV10-2 and TRBJ2-2; D remains unclear. The receptor comes from an adult who received the AZD1222 COVID-19 vaccine. Sequencing used peripheral blood, obtained 28 days after the second AZD1222 dose. The chain's CDR3 is CASSVRAGTGELFF. CDR3 DNA sequence: TGCGCCAGCAGTGTCCGGGCCGGCACCGGGGAGCTGTTTTTT.